This paragraph reports one T cell receptor beta chain. Its specificity is unknown. 60 Vbeta and 13 Jbeta primers were used in PCR. Authors' analysis steps: Roughly 81 million unique TCR beta chains, 9 million to 14 million shared, were counted in a later analysis. The repertoire was sequenced with immunoSEQ multiplex PCR; TCRdb's copy has only in-frame clones and lacks some. The V and J calls and clone size come from that table; D and trimming were worked out from the DNA. The table lists 150,000 to 200,000 clones, more than 70% of them singletons. The data were taken from a study of cytomegalovirus exposure and HLA in healthy donors. Regarding donors, all were healthy bone marrow donors. Points from the study as a whole: The study designated roughly 150 TCR beta chains cytomegalovirus-associated. TCR beta chains associated with HLA were, in a later analysis, more clonally expanded than equally common others.

The receptor comes from a boy younger than 18 in good health and CMV-seronegative. Sequencing was done on a sample of PBMCs.

The chain's CDR3 is CASLAFRGVNQPQHF. CDR3 in DNA: TGTGCCAGCCTGGCTTTCCGCGGGGTAAATCAGCCCCAGCATTTT. The chain carries TRBV5-8 and TRBJ1-5; D is ambiguous. In germline, CDR1 is SGHTS, CDR2 YDEGEE. This CDR3 contains 15 residues. V was cut by 7 bases and J by 4 bases, with 18 bases left in between.